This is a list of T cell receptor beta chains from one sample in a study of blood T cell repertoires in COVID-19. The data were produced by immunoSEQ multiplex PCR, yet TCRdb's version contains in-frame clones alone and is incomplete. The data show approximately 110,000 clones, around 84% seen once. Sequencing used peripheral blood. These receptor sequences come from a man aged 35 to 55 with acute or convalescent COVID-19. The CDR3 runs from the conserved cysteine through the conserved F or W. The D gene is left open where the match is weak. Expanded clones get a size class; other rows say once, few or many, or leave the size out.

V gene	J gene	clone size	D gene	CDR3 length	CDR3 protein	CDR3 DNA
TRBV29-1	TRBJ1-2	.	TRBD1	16	CSVEDLGTGLNYGYTF	TGCAGCGTTGAAGACCTCGGGACAGGCCTAAACTATGGCTACACCTTC
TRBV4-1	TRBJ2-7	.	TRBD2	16	CASSQDGTTWNYEQYF	TGCGCCAGCAGCCAAGATGGGACTACCTGGAACTACGAGCAGTACTTC
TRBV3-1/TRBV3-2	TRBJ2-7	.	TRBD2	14	CASSQRDYLYEQYF	TGTGCCAGCAGCCAAAGGGACTACCTCTACGAGCAGTACTTC
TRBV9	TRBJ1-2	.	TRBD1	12	CASRGTEMGYTF	TGTGCCAGCAGGGGGACAGAAATGGGCTACACCTTC
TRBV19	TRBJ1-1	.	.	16	CASSMSQGPGRAEAFF	TGTGCCAGTAGTATGAGTCAAGGACCGGGAAGGGCTGAAGCTTTCTTT
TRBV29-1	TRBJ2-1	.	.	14	CSYVTLGTYNEQFF	TGCAGCTACGTAACCCTGGGGACATACAATGAGCAGTTCTTC
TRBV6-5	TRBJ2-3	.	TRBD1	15	CASRLRDRGTDTQYF	TGTGCCAGCAGACTCCGGGACAGGGGGACAGATACGCAGTATTTT
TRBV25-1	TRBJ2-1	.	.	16	CASRPEGRAVGDEQFF	TGTGCCAGCAGGCCGGAGGGTAGAGCGGTGGGGGATGAGCAGTTCTTC
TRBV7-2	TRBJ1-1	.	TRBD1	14	CASSPSTGGPEAFF	TGTGCCAGCAGCCCGTCAACAGGGGGCCCTGAAGCTTTCTTT
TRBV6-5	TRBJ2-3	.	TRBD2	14	CASSHRTSRDTQYF	TGTGCCAGCAGTCATCGGACTAGCCGAGATACGCAGTATTTT
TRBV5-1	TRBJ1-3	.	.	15	CASSSDSLTGNTIYF	TGCGCCAGCAGCAGTGACAGTCTCACTGGAAACACCATATATTTT
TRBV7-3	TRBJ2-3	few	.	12	CASSLTQDTQYF	TGTGCCAGCAGCTTGACACAAGATACGCAGTATTTT
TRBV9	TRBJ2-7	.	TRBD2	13	CASSPGTSNEQYF	TGTGCCAGCAGCCCCGGGACTAGTAACGAGCAGTACTTC
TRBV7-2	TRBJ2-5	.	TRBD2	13	CASSQGLVETQYF	TGTGCCAGCAGCCAAGGACTAGTCGAGACCCAGTACTTC
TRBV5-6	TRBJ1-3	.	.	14	CASSLGQAGNTIYF	TGTGCCAGCAGCTTGGGACAGGCTGGAAACACCATATATTTT
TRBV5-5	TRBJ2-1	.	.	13	CASSGQFYNEQFF	TGTGCCAGCAGCGGACAGTTCTACAATGAGCAGTTCTTC
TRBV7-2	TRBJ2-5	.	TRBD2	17	CASSLDPLAGGSETQYF	TGTGCCAGCAGCTTAGATCCCCTAGCGGGGGGCTCAGAGACCCAGTACTTC
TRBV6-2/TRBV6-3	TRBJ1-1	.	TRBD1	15	CASSYPPRTGDEAFF	TGTGCCAGCAGTTACCCACCCCGGACAGGGGATGAAGCTTTCTTT
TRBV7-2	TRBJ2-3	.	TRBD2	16	CASSLRAAGGPDTQYF	TGTGCCAGCAGCTTAAGGGCGGCGGGGGGGCCGGATACGCAGTATTTT
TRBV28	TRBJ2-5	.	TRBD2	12	CATRGGLETQYF	TGTGCCACTCGGGGGGGCCTAGAGACCCAGTACTTC
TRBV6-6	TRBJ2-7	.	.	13	CASSYFRSYEQYF	TGTGCCAGCAGTTACTTCAGGTCCTACGAGCAGTACTTC
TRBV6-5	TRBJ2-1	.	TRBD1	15	CASTLDRLSYNEQFF	TGTGCCAGCACCTTGGACAGGCTCTCCTACAATGAGCAGTTCTTC
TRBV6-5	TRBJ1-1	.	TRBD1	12	CASRGQVSEAFF	TGTGCCAGCAGGGGACAGGTTAGCGAAGCTTTCTTT
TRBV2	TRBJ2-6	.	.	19	CASSLRYIPGDSGANVLTF	TGTGCCAGCAGTCTCCGTTACATCCCCGGGGATTCTGGGGCCAACGTCCTGACTTTC
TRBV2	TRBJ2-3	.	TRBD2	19	CASRNFWTIGGAGTDTQYF	TGTGCCAGCAGGAACTTCTGGACTATCGGGGGGGCTGGCACAGATACGCAGTATTTT
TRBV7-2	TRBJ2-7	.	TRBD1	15	CASSLGTGGAYEQYF	TGTGCCAGCAGCTTAGGGACAGGAGGCGCCTACGAGCAGTACTTC
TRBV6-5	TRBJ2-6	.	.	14	CASSSSSGANVLTF	TGTGCCAGCAGTTCTAGCTCTGGGGCCAACGTCCTGACTTTC
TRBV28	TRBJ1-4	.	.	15	CASSLGGAANEKLFF	TGTGCCAGCAGTTTAGGGGGGGCAGCTAATGAAAAACTGTTTTTT
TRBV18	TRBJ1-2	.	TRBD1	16	CASSPPGQGRTGGYTF	TGTGCCAGCTCACCGCCGGGACAGGGGCGTACGGGTGGCTACACCTTC
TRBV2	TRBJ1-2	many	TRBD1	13	CASTLDRVYGYTF	TGTGCCAGCACCCTGGACAGGGTCTATGGCTACACCTTC
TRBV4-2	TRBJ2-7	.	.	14	CASSQEWGDYEQYF	TGTGCCAGCAGCCAAGAATGGGGGGACTACGAGCAGTACTTC
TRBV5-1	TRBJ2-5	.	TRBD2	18	CASSLDAGLAGGKETQYF	TGCGCCAGCAGCTTGGATGCGGGACTAGCGGGAGGCAAAGAGACCCAGTACTTC
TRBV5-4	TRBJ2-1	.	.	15	CASSPGLARGNEQFF	TGTGCCAGCAGCCCGGGACTCGCGAGGGGTAATGAGCAGTTCTTC
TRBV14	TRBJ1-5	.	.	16	CASSQDRGQVNQPQHF	TGTGCCAGCAGCCAAGATCGTGGACAAGTCAATCAGCCCCAGCATTTT
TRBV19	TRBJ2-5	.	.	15	CASSIGASWKETQYF	TGTGCCAGTAGTATAGGAGCTAGCTGGAAAGAGACCCAGTACTTC
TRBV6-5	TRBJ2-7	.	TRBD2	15	CASRGQRGASYEQYF	TGTGCCAGCAGGGGTCAGCGGGGGGCTTCCTACGAGCAGTACTTC
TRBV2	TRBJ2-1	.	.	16	CASRRGTSHLYNEQFF	TGTGCCAGCAGGAGGGGGACCTCCCACCTTTACAATGAGCAGTTCTTC
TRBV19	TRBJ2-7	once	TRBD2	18	CASSIIKGRLAVTYEQYF	TGTGCCAGTAGTATAATAAAGGGTAGACTAGCCGTAACCTACGAGCAGTACTTC
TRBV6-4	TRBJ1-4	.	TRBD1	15	CASSPGTGEAEKLFF	TGTGCCAGCAGTCCCGGGACAGGGGAAGCCGAAAAACTGTTTTTT
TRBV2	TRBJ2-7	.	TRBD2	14	CASSVRAGDYEQYF	TGTGCCAGCAGTGTAAGAGCGGGAGACTACGAGCAGTACTTC
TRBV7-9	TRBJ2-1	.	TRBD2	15	CASSLERGGLNEQFF	TGTGCCAGCAGCTTAGAACGGGGGGGCTTAAATGAGCAGTTCTTC
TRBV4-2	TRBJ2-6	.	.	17	CASSQASRSSGANVLTF	TGTGCCAGCAGCCAAGCTTCACGGAGCTCTGGGGCCAACGTCCTGACTTTC
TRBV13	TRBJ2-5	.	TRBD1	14	CASSHPGQGETQYF	TGTGCCAGCAGCCACCCGGGACAGGGCGAGACCCAGTACTTC
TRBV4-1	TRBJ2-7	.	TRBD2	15	CASSQEASGRMEQYF	TGCGCCAGCAGCCAAGAGGCTAGCGGGAGAATGGAGCAGTACTTC
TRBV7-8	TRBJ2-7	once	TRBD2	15	CASSRGTSGGFGQYF	TGTGCCAGCAGCAGAGGGACTAGCGGGGGCTTTGGGCAGTACTTC
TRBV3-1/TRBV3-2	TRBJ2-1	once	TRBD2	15	CASSPTSGRDNEQFF	TGTGCCAGCAGCCCCACTAGCGGGAGAGACAATGAGCAGTTCTTC
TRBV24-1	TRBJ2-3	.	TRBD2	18	CATSDPSGLAGSTDTQYF	TGTGCCACCAGTGATCCCTCGGGACTAGCGGGAAGCACAGATACGCAGTATTTT
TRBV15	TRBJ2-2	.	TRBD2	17	CATSRDGSLGEGGELFF	TGTGCCACCAGCAGAGATGGCTCCCTAGGGGAGGGCGGGGAGCTGTTTTTT
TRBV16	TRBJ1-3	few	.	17	CASSQSLGRNKRNTIYF	TGTGCCAGCAGCCAATCCCTAGGGAGGAATAAAAGAAACACCATATATTTT
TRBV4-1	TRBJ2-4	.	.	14	CASSHPTRENIQYF	TGCGCCAGCAGCCATCCAACTAGGGAAAACATTCAGTACTTC
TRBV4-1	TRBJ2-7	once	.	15	CASSQVVLATYEQYF	TGCGCCAGCAGCCAAGTTGTGCTAGCCACCTACGAGCAGTACTTC
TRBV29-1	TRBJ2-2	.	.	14	CSVVRGGRTGELFF	TGCAGCGTTGTGCGGGGCGGCAGGACCGGGGAGCTGTTTTTT
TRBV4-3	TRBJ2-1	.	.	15	CASSQDLGRVYEQFF	TGCGCCAGCAGCCAAGATCTGGGCAGGGTCTATGAGCAGTTCTTC
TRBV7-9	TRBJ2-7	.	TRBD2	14	CASSSAGGIYEQYF	TGTGCCAGCAGCTCGGCGGGGGGGATTTACGAGCAGTACTTC
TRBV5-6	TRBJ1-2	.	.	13	CASSLGANYGYTF	TGTGCCAGCAGCTTGGGAGCTAACTATGGCTACACCTTC